These 27 T cell receptor beta chains share one sample of origin, sequenced in a study of T cells and Merkel cell carcinoma outcomes. TCRdb's copy holds only in-frame clones and misses some; the assay was immunoSEQ multiplex PCR. The sample has 15,000 or so clones, more than 75% seen once. Sequencing was done on a sample of tumor tissue from Merkel cell carcinoma. All receptors derive from a human donor with Merkel cell carcinoma.

The chain recombines TRBV19 with TRBJ1-5; weak D call: TRBD1 (6 bases). Trimming pared 5 bases from V and 0 bases from J, leaving 14 bases between. The CDR3 extends over 16 amino acids. Germline lookup yields CDR1 LNHDA and CDR2 SQIVND (reference sequence). The CDR3 sequence is CASSLGWTDSNQPQHF. The CDR3 DNA is TGTGCCAGTAGTCTAGGGTGGACAGATAGCAATCAGCCCCAGCATTTT.

The genes are TRBV14 and TRBJ2-1, with D possibly being TRBD1 or TRBD2 (6 bases each). Germline CDR1 SGHDN, CDR2 FVKESK. CDR3 length: 17 amino acids. Trimming took off 1 base at V and 2 bases at J, with 15 bases between the two ends. The CDR3: CASSQAVGGVAYNEQFF. The CDR3, as DNA: TGTGCCAGCAGCCAAGCCGTCGGGGGCGTAGCCTACAATGAGCAGTTCTTC. The whole variable domain, filled in from reference TRBV14 and TRBJ2-1, reads EAGVTQFPSHSVIEKGQTVTLRCDPISGHDNLYWYRRVMGKEIKFLLHFVKESKQDESGMPNNRFLAERTGGTYSTLKVQPAELEDSGVYFCASSQAVGGVAYNEQFFGPGTRLTVL.

The chain links TRBV4-1 to TRBJ2-1, with no clear D. This CDR3 region has 16 residues. V was cut by 1 base and J by 1 base, with 11 bases left in between. From germline, CDR1 is MGHRA and CDR2 YSYEKL. The CDR3 spells CASSQVPGLSYNEQFF. CDR3 in DNA: TGCGCCAGCAGCCAAGTTCCGGGTTTGTCCTACAATGAGCAGTTCTTC.

The chain joins TRBV27 to TRBJ1-3, with D perhaps TRBD1 (5 bases). Germline V CDR1 and CDR2: MNHEY, SMNVEV (reference sequence). V was shortened by 5 bases and J by 1 base, with 15 bases between the two germline ends. This CDR3 region has 16 residues. The chain's CDR3 is CASSPGLSVSGNTIYF. CDR3 in DNA: TGTGCCAGCAGTCCGGGACTTTCTGTATCTGGAAACACCATATATTTT.

The gene calls are TRBV11-3 and TRBJ2-1; 7 nucleotides align to TRBD1. Germline loops: CDR1 SGHNT, CDR2 YENEEA. Trimming cost V 3 bases and J 2 bases; bases outside gene matches: 10. CDR3 size: 17 residues. In DNA form, the CDR3 reads TGTGCCAGCAGCTTGGTGCCCGGGACAGTAGCCTACAATGAGCAGTTCTTC. It encodes CASSLVPGTVAYNEQFF. Filled out from reference TRBV11-3 and TRBJ2-1, the complete variable domain reads EAGVVQSPRYKIIEKKQPVAFWCNPISGHNTLYWYLQNLGQGPELLIRYENEEAVDDSQLPKDRFSAERLKGVDSTLKIQPAELGDSAVYLCASSLVPGTVAYNEQFFGPGTRLTVL.

The chain uses TRBV14 and TRBJ1-1; D is ambiguous. Between the trimmed V and J ends, which lost 4 bases and 5 bases, there was a span of 5 bases. Germline values: CDR1 SGHDN, CDR2 FVKESK. The CDR3 is 11 residues long. The CDR3 spells CASSPLTEAFF. The CDR3 nucleotides read TGTGCCAGCAGCCCCTTGACTGAAGCTTTCTTT.

This clone showed up just a few times. This chain links TRBV18 with TRBJ1-2; TRBD1 is a possible D gene (5 bases). Germline CDR1 KGHSH, CDR2 LQKENI. CDR3 length: 16 amino acids. The ends were cut back, 2 bases at V and 2 bases at J, with 15 bases in the middle. The chain's CDR3 is CASSPSLGGGNYGYTF. The CDR3 DNA reads as TGTGCCAGCTCACCATCCCTAGGCGGGGGGAACTATGGCTACACCTTC.

Remarks on this clone: The junction and the germline gene differ at one end; a read error may be behind it. J is TRBJ1-1 and V is TRBV11-2; unclear D gene. The CDR3 spans 13 residues. Per the germline V gene, CDR1 is SGHAT and CDR2 is FQNNGV. The CDR3 protein is CASNLARNTEAFF. The DNA for the CDR3 is TGTGCCAGCAACTTAGCTCGGAACACTGAAGCTTTCTTT. Variable domain in full (rest from reference TRBV11-2 and TRBJ1-1): EAGVAQSPRYKIIEKRQSVAFWCNPISGHATLYWYQQILGQGPKLLIQFQNNGVVDDSQLPKDRFSAERLKGVDSTLKIQPAKLEDSAVYLCASNLARNTEAFFGQGTRLTVV.

The chain combines TRBV27 with TRBJ2-7; TRBD1 might be the D (5 bases). Trimming cost V 4 bases and J 6 bases, with 16 bases left between them. Germline lookup yields CDR1 MNHEY and CDR2 SMNVEV (reference sequence). This CDR3 region has 14 residues. The CDR3 DNA reads as TGTGCCAGCAGTTCTGCAGAGGCTAGGGGCGAGCAGTACTTC. The encoded protein is CASSSAEARGEQYF.

This clone was found once. One end of the junction is discordant with germline, which a read error may explain. This chain's CDR3 is CATPTSGINTGELFF. In DNA, the CDR3 is TGTGCCACCCCGACTAGCGGGATCAACACCGGGGAGCTATTTTTT. The chain joins TRBV30 to TRBJ2-2, with TRBD2 matching over 11 bases. The CDR3 is made up of 15 amino acids. Looked up from germline, CDR1 is GTSNPN and CDR2 is SVGIG (reference sequence).

This clone was seen a single time. The rearrangement links TRBV11-2 to TRBJ1-1; D perhaps matches TRBD1 (6 bases). The germline V gene encodes CDR1 SGHAT and CDR2 FQNNGV. Trimming shortened V by 7 bases and J by 1 base, and 13 bases separated the two germline ends. This CDR3 contains 14 residues. The CDR3 sequence: CASTPDSSNTEAFF. CDR3 DNA: TGTGCCAGCACTCCGGACAGCTCGAACACTGAAGCTTTCTTT.

The chain recombines TRBV18 with TRBJ2-1, with TRBD1 identical over 7 bases. The CDR3 spans 15 residues. Germline CDR1 is KGHSH and CDR2 is LQKENI. The ends lost 2 bases at V and 3 bases at J; junction bases unmatched: 4. The CDR3 region is CASSPSTGDYNEQFF. The CDR3 bases are TGTGCCAGCTCACCAAGTACAGGGGACTACAATGAGCAGTTCTTC.

The chain carries TRBV5-1 and TRBJ1-1; 7 positions agree with TRBD1. The CDR3 covers 13 residues. The V and J ends lost 5 bases and 1 base, in that order; junction bases with no gene match: 2. Germline V lookup: CDR1 SGHRS, CDR2 YFSETQ. CDR3 amino acids: CASRGQPNTEAFF. The CDR3 nucleotides read TGCGCCAGCAGGGGACAGCCGAACACTGAAGCTTTCTTT.

The V and J genes are TRBV5-8 and TRBJ2-7, with D perhaps being TRBD1 or TRBD2 (5 bases each). Trimming took 4 bases from V and 6 from J, leaving 17 bases between them. Germline-derived CDR1 and CDR2 are SGHTS and YDEGEE. The CDR3 sequence is 14 residues long. In DNA form, the CDR3 reads TGTGCCAGCAGCCCCGGGACCGAGTACGGCGAGCAGTACTTC. It is translated as CASSPGTEYGEQYF.

In DNA form, the CDR3 reads TGCAGCGCCGCACTGGGGTTGAGCAATCAGCCCCAGCATTTT. Translated: CSAALGLSNQPQHF. The rearrangement links TRBV29-1 to TRBJ1-5; the D is unclear. There are 14 residues in the CDR3. Germline CDR1 is SQVTM and CDR2 is ANQGSEA. V was cut by 7 bases and J by 1 base, with 14 bases left in between. The full variable domain, with the rest looked up from reference TRBV29-1 and TRBJ1-5, is SAVISQKPSRDICQRGTSLTIQCQVDSQVTMMFWYRQQPGQSLTLIATANQGSEATYESGFVIDKFPISRPNLTFSTLTVSNMSPEDSSIYLCSAALGLSNQPQHFGDGTRLSIL.

The chain employs TRBV5-4 and TRBJ2-3; 15 positions match TRBD2. The CDR3 is 18 residues long. Germline loops: CDR1 SGHNT, CDR2 YYREEE (reference sequence). With V trimmed by 6 bases and J by 0 bases, 8 bases remained unmatched. The CDR3 nucleotides are TGTGCCAGCAACTTTGGACTAGCGGGGGGGGGTAGCACAGATACGCAGTATTTT. This encodes CASNFGLAGGGSTDTQYF.

V is TRBV9 and J is TRBJ2-3, with 10 bases fitting TRBD2. Germline V CDR1 and CDR2: SGDLS, YYNGEE. This CDR3 is 15 amino acids long. V gave up 0 bases and J gave up 4 bases; unmatched junction bases: 2. The CDR3 loop is CASSVVSGGADTQYF. In nucleotides, the CDR3 is TGTGCCAGCAGCGTAGTGAGCGGGGGGGCAGATACGCAGTATTTT.

This clone was seen a few times. This chain uses TRBV6-4 with TRBJ1-1; 8 bases line up with TRBD1. V shed 8 bases and J 1 base; nucleotides not matched to a gene: 6. Germline-derived CDR1 and CDR2 are MRHNA and SNTAGT. There are 14 residues in the CDR3. This CDR3 is CASPRTGKNTEAFF. The CDR3 coding sequence is TGTGCCAGCCCAAGGACAGGGAAGAACACTGAAGCTTTCTTT.

This chain uses TRBV6-1 with TRBJ2-7; TRBD2 matches 7 bases. Germline CDR1 is MNHNS and CDR2 is SASEGT. The CDR3 loop spans 16 amino acids. V dropped 2 bases and J dropped 3; count of bases not matched to a gene: 10. CDR3 in amino acids: CASSELFGVAGYEQYF. CDR3 coding DNA: TGTGCCAGCAGTGAACTTTTTGGCGTAGCGGGCTACGAGCAGTACTTC.

CDR3 coding DNA: TGTGCCAGCAGCCCCAGGGAGTGGAACACCGGGGAGCTGTTTTTT. The encoded protein is CASSPREWNTGELFF. The rearrangement joins TRBV28 to TRBJ2-2; either TRBD1 or TRBD2 may fit D (5 bases each). V was clipped by 6 bases and J by 1 base, with 12 bases between them. Germline CDR1 reads MDHEN; CDR2 reads SYDVKM. The CDR3 spans 15 residues.

The genes are TRBV30 and TRBJ2-1; the match to TRBD2 covers 10 bases. Germline CDR1 GTSNPN, CDR2 SVGIG (reference sequence). The CDR3 covers 14 residues. The J segment lost 7 bases and the V segment lost 5 bases, leaving 8 bases of the junction unmatched. CDR3: CAWAISGGRNEQFF. CDR3 sequence (DNA): TGTGCCTGGGCCATTAGCGGGGGGCGAAATGAGCAGTTCTTC. Together with reference TRBV30 and TRBJ2-1, the CDR3 gives the full variable domain: SQTIHQWPATLVQPVGSPLSLECTVEGTSNPNLYWYRQAAGRGLQLLFYSVGIGQISSEVPQNLSASRPQDRQFILSSKKLLLSDSGFYLCAWAISGGRNEQFFGPGTRLTVL.

The chain uses TRBV18 and TRBJ1-2; no reliable D call. The ends were cut back, 6 bases at V and 1 base at J, with 18 bases in the middle. Per the germline V gene, CDR1 is KGHSH and CDR2 is LQKENI. The CDR3 has 16 amino acids. The CDR3 is CASSPRGQDYNYGYTF. DNA of the CDR3: TGTGCCAGCTCTCCAAGAGGGCAGGACTATAACTATGGCTACACCTTC.

Only a few counts were recorded for this clone. The chain employs TRBV2 and TRBJ2-1, with 8 bases aligning to TRBD2. Trimming at V came to 5 bases and at J to 7 bases, leaving 13 bases not matched to a gene. Germline values: CDR1 SNHLY, CDR2 FYNNEI. The CDR3 runs to 16 residues. CDR3 sequence reads: CASSQREIGRANEQFF. The CDR3 nucleotides read TGTGCCAGCAGTCAGAGGGAGATCGGGAGGGCAAATGAGCAGTTCTTC.

The genes are TRBV29-1 and TRBJ2-3; TRBD2 agrees at 12 bases. The CDR3 contains 16 residues. Trimming at V came to 7 bases and at J to 0 bases, leaving 8 bases not matched to a gene. Germline-derived CDR1 and CDR2 are SQVTM and ANQGSEA. The CDR3 region is CSARTTSGRSTDTQYF. The CDR3, as DNA: TGCAGCGCCCGAACCACTAGCGGGAGGAGCACAGATACGCAGTATTTT.

This clone rates as medium-sized. The chain combines TRBV30 with TRBJ1-4; 7 nucleotides match TRBD1. Per the germline V gene, CDR1 is GTSNPN and CDR2 is SVGIG (reference sequence). The CDR3 loop spans 13 amino acids. The junction had 5 bases not matched to a gene; V was cut back by 7 bases and J by 3 bases. The CDR3 reads CAYKTGPNEKLFF. The DNA of the CDR3 is TGTGCCTATAAGACAGGGCCTAATGAAAAACTGTTTTTT.

V and J are TRBV10-1 and TRBJ2-2, with D possibly TRBD2 on 5 matching bases. V was trimmed by 6 bases and J by 1 base, leaving 9 bases between them. Germline assignment: CDR1 WNHNN and CDR2 SYGVQD (reference sequence). This CDR3 has 14 residues. In DNA form, the CDR3 reads TGCGCCAGCAGAAAAGCGGAGAACACCGGGGAGCTGTTTTTT. Translation: CASRKAENTGELFF.

The V gene is TRBV29-1, the J gene TRBJ2-3, with TRBD2 matching 12 bases. Trimming removed 7 bases from V and 1 base from J; junction bases left unmatched: 12. Germline V gene data show CDR1 as SQVTM and CDR2 as ANQGSEA. This CDR3 has 17 amino acids. The CDR3 region is CSARGGLAGTRTDTQYF. CDR3 sequence (DNA): TGCAGCGCGAGGGGGGGACTAGCGGGTACTCGCACAGATACGCAGTATTTT.